The rows below give T cell receptor beta chains drawn from one sample of a study of blood T cell repertoires in COVID-19. Data came from immunoSEQ multiplex PCR; TCRdb stores just in-frame clones and leaves some out. The table includes about 340,000 clones, about 86% detected once. The specimen sequenced was peripheral blood. The receptor source for this set is a man aged 25 to 45 with active or convalescent COVID-19. The CDR3 runs from the conserved cysteine through the conserved F or W. The D gene is left open where the match is weak. A row's size may be missing; if present it is once, few, many or a size class.

abundance	d_gene	v_gene	j_gene	CDR3aa	CDR3nt
NA	NA	TRBV2	TRBJ1-4	CASSDFGWGGSPTNEKLFF	TGTGCCAGCAGTGATTTTGGATGGGGGGGGAGCCCTACTAATGAAAAACTGTTTTTT
NA	TRBD1	TRBV11-3	TRBJ2-7	CASSLDFARGYDEQYF	TGTGCCAGCAGCTTAGATTTCGCCAGGGGGTACGACGAGCAGTACTTC
NA	NA	TRBV4-1	TRBJ1-3	CASSQDWTASSGNTIYF	TGCGCCAGCAGCCAAGATTGGACAGCATCCTCTGGAAACACCATATATTTT
once	TRBD1	TRBV9	TRBJ1-2	CASSVERDRANGYTF	TGTGCCAGCAGCGTAGAAAGGGACAGGGCGAATGGCTACACCTTC
NA	NA	TRBV6-4	TRBJ1-2	CASSDPGGGSNYGYTF	TGTGCCAGCAGTGACCCCGGGGGGGGCAGTAACTATGGCTACACCTTC
NA	NA	TRBV6-2/TRBV6-3	TRBJ1-2	CASSPDPGYRGYTF	TGTGCCAGCAGCCCCGACCCAGGGTACCGTGGCTACACCTTC
once	NA	TRBV3-1/TRBV3-2	TRBJ2-7	CASSQPLTTAGVRYEQYF	TGTGCCAGCAGCCAACCCCTCACAACCGCAGGGGTCCGCTACGAGCAGTACTTC
NA	TRBD1	TRBV28	TRBJ2-3	CASSFLGTGLSTQYF	TGTGCCAGCAGTTTTTTGGGGACAGGGTTGTCTACGCAGTATTTT
NA	TRBD1	TRBV28	TRBJ2-1	CASSFRGLGLVKNEQFF	TGTGCCAGCAGTTTTAGGGGGCTAGGACTTGTGAAAAATGAGCAGTTCTTC
NA	TRBD1	TRBV30	TRBJ1-1	CAWATGVATEAFF	TGTGCCTGGGCTACAGGGGTGGCCACTGAAGCTTTCTTT
NA	NA	TRBV7-3	TRBJ2-5	CASSLMGHVGETQYF	TGTGCCAGCAGCTTAATGGGGCACGTTGGGGAGACCCAGTACTTC
NA	NA	TRBV18	TRBJ1-2	CASSRQTYGYTF	TGTGCCAGTTCCCGACAGACTTATGGCTACACCTTC
NA	NA	TRBV28	TRBJ2-3	CASSSYRAPDTQYF	TGTGCCAGCAGTTCCTACAGGGCCCCAGATACGCAGTATTTT
NA	TRBD1	TRBV10-3	TRBJ1-5	CGTLTGRGYSNQPQHF	TGTGGTACGTTGACAGGGAGAGGCTATAGCAATCAGCCCCAGCATTTT
NA	NA	TRBV7-7	TRBJ2-2	CASSRDTQTGELFF	TGTGCCAGCAGCCGGGACACTCAGACCGGGGAGCTGTTTTTT